This T cell receptor (beta chain) was sequenced during a study of T cell responses to AZD1222 COVID-19 vaccine (dated by TCRdb to the early 2020s). With respect to the entire study: AZD1222 recipients given second doses at about 4 weeks or at about 12 weeks were pooled, since spike-specific TCR depth and breadth were not found to differ between the two schedules. Trial participants were enrolled by age into subgroups of 18-55, 56-69 and 70-plus years, and about 150, 27 and 61 TCR-sequenced participants, respectively, were included in these subgroups. TCR sequencing covered more than 230 trial participants: 207 given two doses of AZD1222 and 26 given two doses of MenACWY control vaccine.

The cysteine opens and the phenylalanine closes a CDR3 of 11 amino acids. The retained sequence is limited to the CDR3, 33 bases, with the frame set at the first base. Based on the germline V gene (reference sequence), the CDR1 and CDR2 sequences are SSHAT and FNYEAQ. The full study reports these points: The vaccine-associated CD4 TCRs covered the entire spike protein, and the dominant responses fell in regions 160-218 and 743-854. Participants were mostly white British, with more females than males. The authors suggested clonal diversity may have been underestimated. Only five or six AZD1222 recipients were SARS-CoV-2 seropositive at baseline, limiting conclusions about previously exposed vaccinees. Because no day 14 peak-response samples were available, the repertoires could be characterized only after the peak T cell response. Spike-specific TCR breadth and depth rose significantly after two AZD1222 doses compared with day 0 and with MenACWY recipients. In the small 56-69-year group, the increase in depth fell short of significance, most likely because of low power. Reportedly, close to half of the unique spike-specific TCRs recognized epitopes lying outside the regions that are mutated in the B.1.351 and B.1.1.7 variants.

Taken with the paper, the label for time point translates to: baseline before first vaccination. Vaccinee samples were obtained from the UK trials COV001 and COV002, which included a single-blind randomized controlled phase 2/3 trial of AZD1222 (ChAdOx1 nCoV-19) in healthy adults. For TCRbeta chain sequencing, PBMC samples were collected from trial participants at day 0 and at day 28 after the second dose. About this clone itself: What this receptor recognizes is not known. Its ends do not fully match the called genes, so a read error is possible.

The CDR3 regions of human TCRbeta chains were analyzed by immunosequencing. From the authors' description of their analysis: Repertoire TCRs were matched against a reference library of SARS-CoV-2-specific TCRs generated with the MIRA antigen-specificity platform. Breadth was defined as the fraction of unique TCRs that were SARS-CoV-2-associated. Depth was defined as the fraction of total T cells that were SARS-CoV-2-associated. Each spike-specific TCR was assigned to its reactive spike region and to a CD4 or CD8 class using the MIRA data. Log10-transformed breadth and depth values were compared by one-way ANOVA with Sidak's multiple comparisons tests. The table was pulled from immuneACCESS by TCRdb, which kept in-frame rearrangements only. Such tables lose some clones; where checked, under half of the loss comes from unresolved V genes, and the rest has no known cause. The DNA gave D and trimming, while V, J and clone size come from that table. The sample includes 100,000 to 150,000 clones, with about 90% observed a single time. The ten most abundant clones make up roughly 5.7% of the sample.

Specimen: peripheral blood, collected on day 0 of AZD1222 vaccination. This sequence uses TRBV7-7 and TRBJ1-1; a confident D gene designation cannot be given. The source is an adult in good health. Read as DNA, the sequence is TGTGCTAGCAGCCCGACACGGTTAGCTTTCTTT. Translation gives CASSPTRLAFF.